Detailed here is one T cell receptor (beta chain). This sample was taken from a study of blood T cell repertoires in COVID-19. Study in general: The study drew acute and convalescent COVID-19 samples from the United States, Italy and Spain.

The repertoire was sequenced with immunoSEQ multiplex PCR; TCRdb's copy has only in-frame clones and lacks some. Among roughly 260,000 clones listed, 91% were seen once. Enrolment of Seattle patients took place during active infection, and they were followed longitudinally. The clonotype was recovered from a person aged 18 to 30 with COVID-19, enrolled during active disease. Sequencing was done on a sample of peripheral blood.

The CDR3 sequence: CASRSPGKETQYF. CDR3 DNA: TGTGCCAGCCGATCCCCGGGAAAAGAGACCCAGTACTTC. V is TRBV12-3 or TRBV12-4 and J is TRBJ2-5, with D possibly being TRBD2 (5 bases). The CDR3 extends over 13 amino acids. V lost 8 bases and J 3 bases, leaving 13 bases between the germline ends.